These 27 T cell receptor beta chains share one sample of origin, sequenced in a study of control samples from healthy donors and cancer patients. Method: immunoSEQ multiplex PCR; TCRdb's copy keeps in-frame clones and lacks some. This table holds about 130,000 clones, just under 95% found once. The sample was PBMCs. Every receptor here comes from a man aged 55 to 70 with colorectal cancer.

This chain uses TRBV6-1 with TRBJ1-1, with D maybe TRBD1 (5 bases). The CDR3 is made up of 15 amino acids. Trimming removed 2 bases from V and 5 bases from J, with 15 bases in between. Germline assignment: CDR1 MNHNS and CDR2 SASEGT. CDR3 region: CASSEKGRVRTEAFF. The CDR3 nucleotides read TGTGCCAGCAGTGAAAAGGGCAGGGTAAGGACTGAAGCTTTCTTT.

About this clone itself: Other DNA sequences within the sample encode an identical CDR3. V is TRBV5-1 and J is TRBJ2-5, with 12 bases identical to TRBD2. V gave up 2 bases and J gave up 5 bases; unmatched junction bases: 7. The CDR3 has 16 amino acids. CDR1 is SGHRS, CDR2 YFSETQ, per germline. This chain's CDR3 is CASSLQLAGGSETQYF. The CDR3 nucleotides are TGCGCCAGCAGCTTACAACTAGCGGGGGGTTCCGAGACCCAGTACTTC. The complete variable domain, with remaining parts taken from reference TRBV5-1 and TRBJ2-5, reads KAGVTQTPRYLIKTRGQQVTLSCSPISGHRSVSWYQQTPGQGLQFLFEYFSETQRNKGNFPGRFSGRQFSNSRSEMNVSTLELGDSALYLCASSLQLAGGSETQYFGPGTRLLVL.

The CDR3 loop reads CASSKGQDYTDTQYF. The CDR3 nucleotides read TGTGCCAGCAGCAAGGGACAGGATTACACAGATACGCAGTATTTT. This chain links TRBV6-6 with TRBJ2-3; 8 bases are shared with TRBD1. From germline, CDR1 is MNHNY and CDR2 SVGAGI (reference sequence). V was clipped by 6 bases and J by 2 bases; unmatched bases: 7. The CDR3 has 15 amino acids.

The rearrangement joins TRBV6-5 to TRBJ2-7, with D perhaps TRBD1 (6 bases). Germline CDR1 is MNHEY and CDR2 is SVGAGI. The V end lost 5 bases, the J end lost 6 bases, and 17 bases lay between the germline ends. The CDR3 covers 14 residues. DNA of the CDR3: TGTGCCAGCAGTACGTTTCGGTTAGGGGGCGAGCAGTACTTC. As protein: CASSTFRLGGEQYF.

V gene TRBV5-4 combines with J gene TRBJ2-1; 8 bases map to TRBD1. Germline trimming cut 3 bases from V and 0 bases from J; bases unmatched to any gene: 14. The germline V gene encodes CDR1 SGHNT and CDR2 YYREEE (reference sequence). The CDR3 consists of 19 residues. The CDR3 spells CASSSRALTGALSYNEQFF. The CDR3 nucleotides are TGTGCCAGCAGCTCCCGGGCCCTGACAGGGGCCCTCTCCTACAATGAGCAGTTCTTC.

The chain couples TRBV6-5 to TRBJ1-4, with 7 bases lining up with TRBD1. V was pared by 9 bases and J by 4 bases, with 11 bases of the junction left unmatched. The CDR3 consists of 15 residues. Germline loops: CDR1 MNHEY, CDR2 SVGAGI. This CDR3 reads CASLFSRGVNEKLFF. For the CDR3, the DNA is TGTGCCAGTCTATTTTCCAGGGGGGTTAATGAAAAACTGTTTTTT.

A single count supports this clone. The V call is TRBV18, the J call TRBJ2-7, with D possibly matching TRBD1 (6 bases). This CDR3 comprises 17 residues. Per germline, CDR1 KGHSH and CDR2 LQKENI. V lost 2 bases and J 4 bases, leaving 21 bases between the germline ends. The CDR3 DNA reads TGTGCCAGCTCACCAAGGGGAAACCGGCAGGGGAGATACGAGCAGTACTTC. It specifies CASSPRGNRQGRYEQYF.

This chain uses TRBV11-2 with TRBJ2-3, with 9 positions matching TRBD1. Germline V gene sequence: CDR1 SGHAT, CDR2 FQNNGV. This CDR3 is built from 16 residues. The ends lost 4 bases at V and 1 base at J; junction bases unmatched: 6. CDR3 nucleotides: TGTGCCAGCAGCTCGGCACAGGGGGCGGGCACAGATACGCAGTATTTT. Encoded protein: CASSSAQGAGTDTQYF. The variable domain in full, completed from reference TRBV11-2 and TRBJ2-3, reads EAGVAQSPRYKIIEKRQSVAFWCNPISGHATLYWYQQILGQGPKLLIQFQNNGVVDDSQLPKDRFSAERLKGVDSTLKIQPAKLEDSAVYLCASSSAQGAGTDTQYFGPGTRLTVL.

This chain joins TRBV13 and TRBJ2-1; unclear D gene. V was clipped by 5 bases and J by 1 base, with 9 bases between them. Germline values: CDR1 PRHDT, CDR2 FYEKMQ (reference sequence). CDR3 length equals 14 residues. The CDR3 DNA follows: TGTGCCAGCAGCCGCCGTATATCCTACAATGAGCAGTTCTTC. Residues: CASSRRISYNEQFF.

The chain links TRBV5-4 to TRBJ1-1; D is undetermined. V dropped 3 bases and J dropped 1 base, with 13 bases sitting between them. This CDR3 is 15 amino acids long. Germline values: CDR1 SGHNT, CDR2 YYREEE (reference sequence). This chain's CDR3 is CASSYGGGANTEAFF. The CDR3 bases are TGTGCCAGCAGCTACGGCGGCGGAGCGAACACTGAAGCTTTCTTT.

This clone occurred once. One end of the junction does not line up with germline, which may come from a read error. The chain is built from TRBV14 and TRBJ1-6; D unresolved. CDR3 length equals 14 residues. Germline V gives CDR1 SGHDN, CDR2 FVKESK. The CDR3 loop reads CASSRSSDNSPLHF. The CDR3 DNA follows: TGTGCCAGCAGCCGATCCTCCGATAATTCACCCCTCCACTTT. Based on the CDR3 plus reference TRBV14 and TRBJ1-6, the full variable domain is EAGVTQFPSHSVIEKGQTVTLRCDPISGHDNLYWYRRVMGKEIKFLLHFVKESKQDESGMPNNRFLAERTGGTYSTLKVQPAELEDSGVYFCASSRSSDNSPLHFGNGTRLTVT.

V is TRBV29-1 and J is TRBJ1-2; D remains unclear. The CDR3 totals 14 residues. Germline values: CDR1 SQVTM, CDR2 ANQGSEA. The V end lost 5 bases, the J end lost 0 bases, and 13 bases lay between the germline ends. The CDR3 loop is CSVQGNVANYGYTF. CDR3 nucleotides: TGCAGCGTTCAAGGGAACGTAGCTAACTATGGCTACACCTTC.

This rearrangement joins TRBV19 to TRBJ2-1; D perhaps matches TRBD1 (7 bases). CDR3 size: 13 residues. Deletions cut 8 bases from V and 8 bases from J, with 16 bases between. Germline V gives CDR1 LNHDA, CDR2 SQIVND (reference sequence). The CDR3 DNA reads TGTGCCAGTTTAGCGGACAGGACCGATGAGCAGTTCTTC. It is translated as CASLADRTDEQFF.

The chain employs TRBV10-3 and TRBJ1-6; D may be TRBD1 (5 bases). Germline V gene sequence: CDR1 ENHRY, CDR2 SYGVKD. CDR3 length equals 13 residues. V was shortened by 5 bases and J by 7 bases, with 9 bases between the two germline ends. CDR3 DNA sequence: TGTGCCATCAGTTGGGACGAGAATTCACCCCTCCACTTT. It yields the protein CAISWDENSPLHF.

The rearrangement links TRBV3-1 (or the pseudogene TRBV3-2) to TRBJ2-7; D is unclear. From germline, CDR1 is LGHDT and CDR2 YNNKEL (reference sequence). The CDR3 totals 14 residues. The germline V and J ends were trimmed by 1 base and 2 bases, with 9 bases remaining between them. The CDR3 here is CASSQGWGTYEQYF. CDR3 bases: TGTGCCAGCAGCCAAGGGTGGGGTACCTACGAGCAGTACTTC.

The chain recombines TRBV2 with TRBJ2-5; 12 nucleotides agree with TRBD2. Trimming took 4 bases from V and 0 from J; bases not matched to a gene: 3. Germline loops: CDR1 SNHLY, CDR2 FYNNEI. The CDR3 has 16 amino acids. Here the CDR3 reads CASSGWTSGDQETQYF. The CDR3 bases are TGTGCCAGCAGTGGTTGGACTAGCGGGGACCAAGAGACCCAGTACTTC.

V gene TRBV2 combines with J gene TRBJ1-5; D perhaps matches TRBD1 (6 bases). Trimming cost V 3 bases and J 1 base, with 13 bases left between them. CDR1 SNHLY and CDR2 FYNNEI come from the germline V gene. CDR3 size: 16 residues. The CDR3 nucleotides are TGTGCCAGCAGTGACCGCGGACAGACCAGCAATCAGCCCCAGCATTTT. This encodes CASSDRGQTSNQPQHF.

The chain is built from TRBV6-1 and TRBJ2-2; 13 nucleotides agree with TRBD2. The CDR3 is made up of 16 amino acids. From germline, CDR1 is MNHNS and CDR2 SASEGT. The J segment lost 7 bases and the V segment lost 4 bases, leaving 6 bases of the junction unmatched. CDR3 in amino acids: CASSGLAGGLGGELFF. The CDR3 DNA follows: TGTGCCAGCAGTGGACTAGCGGGGGGTTTAGGCGGGGAGCTGTTTTTT.

V usage is TRBV6-5 and J usage is TRBJ2-7; the match to TRBD1 covers 10 bases. Germline V gives CDR1 MNHEY, CDR2 SVGAGI. The ends lost 6 bases at V and 2 bases at J; junction bases unmatched: 4. This CDR3 is 14 amino acids long. CDR3 coding DNA: TGTGCCAGCAGACAGGACAGGGGGGCCTACGAGCAGTACTTC. Protein product: CASRQDRGAYEQYF.

This clone showed up just a few times. The chain carries TRBV27 and TRBJ2-7, with 9 bases identical to TRBD1. CDR1 is MNHEY and CDR2 is SMNVEV in the germline V gene (reference sequence). The CDR3 is made up of 16 amino acids. V trimming: 0 bases; J trimming: 5 bases; junction bases outside the gene matches: 8. Here the CDR3 DNA reads TGTGCCAGCAGTTTATCCTCGACAGGGGGAGCCCACGAGCAGTACTTC. Amino acids: CASSLSSTGGAHEQYF.

The chain employs TRBV5-1 and TRBJ1-1; tentative D call: TRBD1 (5 bases). The CDR3 loop spans 12 amino acids. The V end was cut by 3 bases, the J end by 7 bases, with 10 bases between. The germline V gene has CDR1 SGHRS and CDR2 YFSETQ. The CDR3 spells CASSSRDNEAFF. Written as DNA, the CDR3 is TGCGCCAGCAGCTCCAGGGATAATGAAGCTTTCTTT.

As for this clone: Other nucleotide sequences in the sample specify the same CDR3. This chain connects TRBV5-1 to TRBJ1-2; D perhaps matches TRBD1 (5 bases). V dropped 0 bases and J dropped 2 bases, with 8 bases sitting between them. This CDR3 has 14 amino acids. Germline CDR1 and CDR2: SGHRS and YFSETQ. The CDR3 DNA is TGCGCCAGCAGCTTGGGGGGCAGAAACTATGGCTACACCTTC. This translates into CASSLGGRNYGYTF.

This rearrangement joins TRBV6-6 to TRBJ2-5, with TRBD1 as a possible D gene (6 bases). The CDR3 extends over 14 amino acids. Germline V gene sequence: CDR1 MNHNY, CDR2 SVGAGI (reference sequence). V was shortened by 6 bases and J by 1 base, with 12 bases between the two germline ends. Here the CDR3 reads CASRYRTVQETQYF. The CDR3 DNA reads TGTGCCAGCAGATATAGGACAGTCCAAGAGACCCAGTACTTC.

This clone was seen a single time. The chain links TRBV18 to TRBJ1-3; 7 bases line up with TRBD1. Germline loops: CDR1 KGHSH, CDR2 LQKENI. The CDR3 sequence is 15 residues long. V dropped 2 bases and J dropped 0; count of bases not matched to a gene: 1. The CDR3 loop is CASSPNRGSGNTIYF. For the CDR3, the DNA is TGTGCCAGCTCACCAAACAGGGGCTCTGGAAACACCATATATTTT.

This rearrangement joins TRBV16 to TRBJ2-7, with 10 bases lining up with TRBD1. Trimming at V came to 4 bases and at J to 3 bases, leaving 3 bases not matched to a gene. CDR1 is KGHSY and CDR2 is FQNENV in the germline V gene. The length of the CDR3 is 14 residues. CDR3 protein: CASSPGQGGYEQYF. In DNA form, the CDR3 reads TGTGCCAGCAGCCCCGGACAGGGGGGCTACGAGCAGTACTTC.

The V and J genes are TRBV5-6 and TRBJ1-3, with a possible D match to TRBD1 (5 bases). This CDR3 has 15 amino acids. The germline CDR1 and CDR2 sequences are SGHDT and YYEEEE. V lost 2 bases and J lost 2, with 11 bases in between. The CDR3: CASSFQGLAGNTIYF. As DNA, the CDR3 is TGTGCCAGCAGCTTCCAGGGCCTGGCTGGAAACACCATATATTTT.

V usage is TRBV7-2 and J usage is TRBJ1-3; weak D call: TRBD1 (5 bases). The CDR3 contains 14 residues. Germline assignment: CDR1 SGHTA and CDR2 FQGNSA. V was shortened by 5 bases and J by 2 bases, with 10 bases between the two germline ends. The CDR3 DNA follows: TGTGCCAGCAGCCTCCAGGGTACTGGAAACACCATATATTTT. This codes for CASSLQGTGNTIYF.